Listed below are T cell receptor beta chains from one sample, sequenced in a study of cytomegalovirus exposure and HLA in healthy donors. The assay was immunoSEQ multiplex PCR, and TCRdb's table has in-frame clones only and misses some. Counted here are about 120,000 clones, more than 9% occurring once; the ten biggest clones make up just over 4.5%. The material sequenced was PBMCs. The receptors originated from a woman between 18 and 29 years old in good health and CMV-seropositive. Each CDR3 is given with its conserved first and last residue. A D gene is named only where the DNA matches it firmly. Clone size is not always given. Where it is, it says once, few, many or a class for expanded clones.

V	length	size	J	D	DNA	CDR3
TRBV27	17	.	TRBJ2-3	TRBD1	TGTGCCAGCAGTTTATATGCGGGACAGGGTCCGGCAGATACGCAGTATTTT	CASSLYAGQGPADTQYF
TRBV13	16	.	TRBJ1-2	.	TGTGCCAGCAGCTTAGCACCCGGGGTGGCTAACTATGGCTACACCTTC	CASSLAPGVANYGYTF
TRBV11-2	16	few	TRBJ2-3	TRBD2	TGTGCCAGCAGCTTAGATCTAGCGGGAGGCACAGATACGCAGTATTTT	CASSLDLAGGTDTQYF
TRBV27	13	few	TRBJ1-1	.	TGTGCCAGCAGTTTCCCCGGGAACACTGAAGCTTTCTTT	CASSFPGNTEAFF
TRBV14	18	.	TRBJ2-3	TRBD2	TGTGCCAGCAGCCAGGCTCGGGGAGCGGGAGCTAAGACAGATACGCAGTATTTT	CASSQARGAGAKTDTQYF
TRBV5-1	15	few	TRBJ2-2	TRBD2	TGCGCCAGCAGCTTCCTAGCGGGAGCCTCCGGGGAGCTGTTTTTT	CASSFLAGASGELFF
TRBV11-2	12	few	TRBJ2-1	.	TGTGCCAGCAGCACCCAGCGGGTCGAGCAGTTCTTC	CASSTQRVEQFF
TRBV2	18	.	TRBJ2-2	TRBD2	TGTGCCAGCAGTGAAAGCGGCGGGAGGGCCGCGAACACCGGGGAGCTGTTTTTT	CASSESGGRAANTGELFF
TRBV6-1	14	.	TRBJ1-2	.	TGTGCCAGCAGTCCGACAGTCGCTAACTATGGCTACACCTTC	CASSPTVANYGYTF
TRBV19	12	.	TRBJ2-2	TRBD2	TGTGCCAGTGCGGGGGGAGGCAGGGAGCTGTTTTTT	CASAGGGRELFF
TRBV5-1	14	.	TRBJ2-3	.	TGCGCCAGCAGAGCAGGGAGGGGGGGAGATACGCAGTATTTT	CASRAGRGGDTQYF
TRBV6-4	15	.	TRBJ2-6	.	TGTGCCAGCAGTGAGGACAACTCTGGGGCCAACGTCCTGACTTTC	CASSEDNSGANVLTF
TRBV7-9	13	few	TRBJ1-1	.	TGTGCCAGCAGCTTATTCTCGAACACTGAAGCTTTCTTT	CASSLFSNTEAFF
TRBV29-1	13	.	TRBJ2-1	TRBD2	TGCAGCATCAGCGGGAGGGTGTACAATGAGCAGTTCTTC	CSISGRVYNEQFF
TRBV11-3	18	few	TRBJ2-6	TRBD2	TGTGCCAGCAGCTTAGGGACTAGCAGTACCTCGGGGGCCAACGTCCTGACTTTC	CASSLGTSSTSGANVLTF
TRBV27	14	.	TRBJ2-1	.	TGTGCCAGCAGTGCCGGGACATCTTACAATGAGCAGTTCTTC	CASSAGTSYNEQFF
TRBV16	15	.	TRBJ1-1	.	TGTGCCAGCCGAAGGGGCGGACACCAGAACACTGAAGCTTTCTTT	CASRRGGHQNTEAFF
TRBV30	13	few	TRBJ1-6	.	TGTGCCTGGGAACGACAGAATAATTCACCCCTCCACTTT	CAWERQNNSPLHF
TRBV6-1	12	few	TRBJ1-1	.	TGTGCCAGCAGTGAAGGAGGATATGAAGCTTTCTTT	CASSEGGYEAFF
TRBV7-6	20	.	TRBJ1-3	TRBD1	TGTGCCAGCAGCCTAACGACCCCAGAATTCACGGACAGGACTGGAAACACCATATATTTT	CASSLTTPEFTDRTGNTIYF
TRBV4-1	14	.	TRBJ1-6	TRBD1	TGCGCCAGCACTAGGGACAGGGTGAATTCACCCCTCCACTTT	CASTRDRVNSPLHF
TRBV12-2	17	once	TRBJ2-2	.	TGTGCAAGTCGCTTAGAGCGGACAGGCGCGAACACCGGGGAGCTGTTTTTT	CASRLERTGANTGELFF
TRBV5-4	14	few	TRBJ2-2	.	TGTGCCAGCAGCTTGGCCCCAGGGTCAGGGGAGCTGTTTTTT	CASSLAPGSGELFF
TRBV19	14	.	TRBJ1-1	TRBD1	TGTGCCAGTAGTACCCCCTACAGGGGGGCGGTGGCTTTCTTT	CASSTPYRGAVAFF
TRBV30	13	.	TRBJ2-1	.	TGTGCGGGGGCGGGAGCTACGGGAAATGAGCAGTTCTTC	CAGAGATGNEQFF
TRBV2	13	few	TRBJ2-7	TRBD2	TGTGCCAGCAGCCTAGCGGAAAACTACGAGCAGTACTTC	CASSLAENYEQYF
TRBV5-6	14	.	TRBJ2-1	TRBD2	TGTGCCAGCAGCTTGGCCGGGGGGGGTAATGAGCAGTTCTTC	CASSLAGGGNEQFF
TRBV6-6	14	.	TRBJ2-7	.	TGTGCCAGCAGTTACTCGATTGGAGGAGGCGAGCAGTACTTC	CASSYSIGGGEQYF
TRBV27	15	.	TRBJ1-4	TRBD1	TGTGCCAGCAGTATGGGGACAGGGAGGGGGGAAAAACTGTTTTTT	CASSMGTGRGEKLFF
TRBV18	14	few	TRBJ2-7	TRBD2	TGTGCCAGCTCACTGAGCGGGAGGGAGTTCGAGCAGTACTTC	CASSLSGREFEQYF
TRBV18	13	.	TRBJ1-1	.	TGTGCCAGCTCACAAAGCTCAGGGTCTGAAGCTTTCTTT	CASSQSSGSEAFF
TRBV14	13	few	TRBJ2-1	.	TGTGCCAGCAGCCAAGTTTGGGCCAGTGAGCAGTTCTTC	CASSQVWASEQFF
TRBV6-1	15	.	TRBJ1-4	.	TGTGCCAGCAGCCTCTCTGGGGGCAGGGGACAAAAACTGTTTTTT	CASSLSGGRGQKLFF
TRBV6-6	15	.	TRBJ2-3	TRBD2	TGTGCCAGCAGTTACGGAGCGGGAGACACAGATACGCAGTATTTT	CASSYGAGDTDTQYF
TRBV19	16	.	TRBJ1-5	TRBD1	TGTGCCAGCCCTTTTAAACAGGGGTATAGCAATCAGCCCCAGCATTTT	CASPFKQGYSNQPQHF
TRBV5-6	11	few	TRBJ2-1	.	TGTGCCAGCAGTGAGAGCAATGAGCAGTTCTTC	CASSESNEQFF
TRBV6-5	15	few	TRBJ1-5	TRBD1	TGTGCCAGCAGTATAACAGGGGGCGATGCTCAGCCCCGGCATTTT	CASSITGGDAQPRHF
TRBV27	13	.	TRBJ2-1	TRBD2	TGTGCCAGCCAAAGCGGGAGGGACGGTGAGCAGTTCTTC	CASQSGRDGEQFF
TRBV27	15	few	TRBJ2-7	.	TGTGCCAGCAGTTTTTTAACGCGGTACTCCTACGAGCAGTACTTC	CASSFLTRYSYEQYF
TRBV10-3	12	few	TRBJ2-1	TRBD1	TGTGCCATCAGGGACAGGGGAAATGAGCAGTTCTTC	CAIRDRGNEQFF